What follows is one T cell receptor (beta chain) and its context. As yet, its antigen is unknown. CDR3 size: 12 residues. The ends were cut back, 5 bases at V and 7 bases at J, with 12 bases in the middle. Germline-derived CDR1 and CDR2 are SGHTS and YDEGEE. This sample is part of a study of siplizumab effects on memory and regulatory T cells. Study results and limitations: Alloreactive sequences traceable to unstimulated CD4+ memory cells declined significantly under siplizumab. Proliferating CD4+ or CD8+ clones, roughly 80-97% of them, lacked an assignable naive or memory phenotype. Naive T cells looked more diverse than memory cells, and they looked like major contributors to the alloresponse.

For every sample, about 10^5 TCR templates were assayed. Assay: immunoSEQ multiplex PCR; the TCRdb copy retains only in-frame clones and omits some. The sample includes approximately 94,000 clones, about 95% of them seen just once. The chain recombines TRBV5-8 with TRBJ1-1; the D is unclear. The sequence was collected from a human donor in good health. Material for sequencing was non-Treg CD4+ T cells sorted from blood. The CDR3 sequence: CASSPAEGEAFF. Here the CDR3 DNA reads TGTGCCAGCAGTCCGGCTGAGGGTGAAGCTTTCTTT. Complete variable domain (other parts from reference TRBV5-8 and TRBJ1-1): EAGVTQSPTHLIKTRGQQATLRCSPISGHTSVYWYQQALGLGLQFLLWYDEGEERNRGNFPPRFSGRQFPNYSSELNVNALELEDSALYLCASSPAEGEAFFGQGTRLTVV.